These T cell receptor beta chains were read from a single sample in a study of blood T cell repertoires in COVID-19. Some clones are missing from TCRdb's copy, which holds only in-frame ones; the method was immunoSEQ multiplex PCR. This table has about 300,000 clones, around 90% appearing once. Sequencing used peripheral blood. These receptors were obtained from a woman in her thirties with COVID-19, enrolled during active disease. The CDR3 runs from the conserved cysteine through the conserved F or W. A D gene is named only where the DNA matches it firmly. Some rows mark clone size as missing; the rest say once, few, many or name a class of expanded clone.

CAISTTGTSGSTGELFF,TGTGCCATCAGTACGACCGGGACTAGCGGGAGCACCGGGGAGCTGTTTTTT,.,TRBJ2-2,TRBD2,TRBV10-3
CASSLDARLAGGSLYEQYF,TGTGCCAGCAGCTTAGACGCCAGACTAGCGGGAGGGTCGCTCTACGAGCAGTACTTC,.,TRBJ2-7,TRBD2,TRBV11-3
CASIGGLVNTEAFF,TGTGCCAGCATCGGAGGTCTTGTGAACACTGAAGCTTTCTTT,.,TRBJ1-1,.,TRBV6-5
CASKQGGEQYF,TGTGCCAGCAAACAAGGGGGCGAGCAGTACTTC,.,TRBJ2-7,.,TRBV4-2
CASSLEAGGLYEQYF,TGTGCCAGCAGTTTGGAAGCGGGAGGATTATACGAGCAGTACTTC,once,TRBJ2-7,TRBD2,TRBV27
CASSRAAGQQETQYF,TGTGCCAGCAGCCGAGCAGCGGGTCAGCAAGAGACCCAGTACTTC,.,TRBJ2-5,.,TRBV3-1/TRBV3-2
CASSQFQGQDNQPQHF,TGTGCCAGCAGCCAATTTCAGGGGCAGGACAATCAGCCCCAGCATTTT,.,TRBJ1-5,.,TRBV16
CASSPQGRYRDGEAFF,TGTGCCAGCAGCCCCCAGGGGCGATACAGGGACGGTGAAGCTTTCTTT,.,TRBJ1-1,.,TRBV9
CASSQGQEYQPQHF,TGTGCCAGCAGTCAAGGACAGGAGTATCAGCCCCAGCATTTT,.,TRBJ1-5,TRBD1,TRBV28
CATSDFRHNTGELFF,TGTGCCACCAGTGATTTCAGGCACAACACCGGGGAGCTGTTTTTT,.,TRBJ2-2,.,TRBV24-1
CASSPGQGRAAEAFF,TGTGCCAGCAGCCCTGGACAGGGGAGAGCAGCTGAAGCTTTCTTT,once,TRBJ1-1,TRBD1,TRBV6-2/TRBV6-3
CASSHPMVQGARDEQFF,TGTGCCAGCAGCCACCCGATGGTCCAGGGGGCGAGGGATGAGCAGTTCTTC,.,TRBJ2-1,TRBD1,TRBV3-1/TRBV3-2
CASNEDRVYYGYTF,TGTGCCAGCAACGAGGACAGGGTTTACTATGGCTACACCTTC,.,TRBJ1-2,TRBD1,TRBV7-9
CASSTSTGNTEAFF,TGTGCCAGCAGCACGTCGACGGGGAACACTGAAGCTTTCTTT,.,TRBJ1-1,.,TRBV7-9
CASSPRDSRSPLHF,TGTGCCAGCAGTCCCAGGGACAGCCGTTCACCCCTCCACTTT,.,TRBJ1-6,TRBD1,TRBV2
CASSRDSQETQYF,TGTGCCAGCAGCAGGGACAGCCAAGAGACCCAGTACTTC,.,TRBJ2-5,TRBD1,TRBV7-9